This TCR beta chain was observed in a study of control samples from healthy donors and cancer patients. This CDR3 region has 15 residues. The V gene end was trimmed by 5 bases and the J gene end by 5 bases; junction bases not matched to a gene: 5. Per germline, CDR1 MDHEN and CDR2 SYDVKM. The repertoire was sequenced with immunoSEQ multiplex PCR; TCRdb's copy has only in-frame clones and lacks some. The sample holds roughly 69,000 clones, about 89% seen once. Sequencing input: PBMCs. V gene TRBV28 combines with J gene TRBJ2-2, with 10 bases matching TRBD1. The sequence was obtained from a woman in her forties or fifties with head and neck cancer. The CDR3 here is CASSETGQGTGELFF. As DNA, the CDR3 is TGTGCCAGCAGTGAAACGGGACAGGGGACCGGGGAGCTGTTTTTT.